This TCR beta chain was captured by sequencing in a study of T cell responses to AZD1222 COVID-19 vaccine. Study observations and caveats: CD4 TCRs associated with vaccination spanned spike, dominating at 160-218 and 743-854.

The germline gives CDR1 SGHAT, CDR2 FQDESV (reference sequence). The CDR3 runs 13 residues. V was pared by 1 base and J by 6 bases, with 9 bases between. About this clone: What it binds is not known.

Method: immunoSEQ multiplex PCR; TCRdb's copy keeps in-frame clones and lacks some. The sample lists about 160,000 clones; approximately 90% were seen once. The material sequenced was peripheral blood, taken on day 0 of AZD1222 vaccination. The chain couples TRBV11-1 to TRBJ1-2, with TRBD1 as a possible D gene (5 bases). This TCR was sampled from an adult in good health. In DNA, the CDR3 is TGTGCCAGCAGCTTAGAAGGGGAGGATGGCTACACCTTC. This translates into CASSLEGEDGYTF.